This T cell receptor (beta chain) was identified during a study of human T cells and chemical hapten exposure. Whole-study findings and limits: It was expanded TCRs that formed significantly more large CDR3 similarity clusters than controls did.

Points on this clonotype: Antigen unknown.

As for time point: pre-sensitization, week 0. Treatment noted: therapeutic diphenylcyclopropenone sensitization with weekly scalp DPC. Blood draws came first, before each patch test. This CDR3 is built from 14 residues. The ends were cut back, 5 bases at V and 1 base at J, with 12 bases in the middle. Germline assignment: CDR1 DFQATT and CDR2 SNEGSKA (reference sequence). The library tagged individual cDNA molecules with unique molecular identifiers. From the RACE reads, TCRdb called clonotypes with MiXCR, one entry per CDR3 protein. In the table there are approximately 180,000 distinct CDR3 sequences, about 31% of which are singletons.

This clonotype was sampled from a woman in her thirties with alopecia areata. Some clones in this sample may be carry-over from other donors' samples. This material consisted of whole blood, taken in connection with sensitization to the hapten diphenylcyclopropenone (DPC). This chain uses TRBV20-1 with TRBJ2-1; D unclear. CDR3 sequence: CSAEDRFSYNEQFF. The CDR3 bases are TGCAGTGCTGAGGACCGATTTTCCTACAATGAGCAGTTCTTC.